This T cell receptor beta chain was identified during a study of shared clonotypes between healthy human individuals. Study context: CD4 naive and CD4 memory each took three plates per donor, while CD8 naive took two and CD8 memory one.

An assay was performed, and its level was deep. In the original analysis: ImmunoSEQ output lacked quality scores and full-length reads, limiting matched filtering. This table comes from immunoSEQ multiplex PCR, and its TCRdb copy is limited to in-frame clones, with some not included. V and J calls and clone size come straight from that table; D and trimming were deduced from the DNA. The sample contains approximately 1.4 million clones, approximately 98% of which appear only once. This clone was recorded once. Free of recent acute infections or vaccinations, the donors were healthy HIV-negative adults. Trimming cost V 5 bases and J 5 bases, with 20 bases left between them. The length of the CDR3 is 16 residues. The V gene's germline CDR1 is MNHEY and CDR2 SMNVEV (reference sequence).

Source material: naive CD4+ T cells sorted from blood. This sample's subset: CD45RA+ positively selected. The TCR sequence derives from a man aged 25 to 40 in good health. The rearrangement joins TRBV27 to TRBJ2-3; the D gene is possibly TRBD2 (5 bases). CDR3 bases: TGTGCCAGCAGTCGCCGAGGGAGCGGCCGAGGAGATACGCAGTATTTT. The encoded protein is CASSRRGSGRGDTQYF.